One and the same sample provided the 3 T cell receptor beta chains below, sequenced in a study of blood T cell repertoires in COVID-19. The data were produced by immunoSEQ multiplex PCR, yet TCRdb's version contains in-frame clones alone and is incomplete. The sample yields approximately 200,000 clones, more than 60% seen once. Sequencing was done on a sample of peripheral blood. All receptors derive from a woman aged 45-65 years with acute or convalescent COVID-19.

The chain recombines TRBV30 with TRBJ1-1; 9 positions agree with TRBD1. The CDR3 has 14 amino acids. Germline loops: CDR1 GTSNPN, CDR2 SVGIG (reference sequence). J lost 1 base, V lost 8 bases, and 8 bases had no gene match. The DNA for the CDR3 is TGTGCCGGGGGTCCGGGACAGGGGAACACTGAAGCTTTCTTT. This codes for CAGGPGQGNTEAFF.

The CDR3 is CASSIKLRSSYNSPLHF. CDR3 bases: TGTGCCAGTAGTATAAAGCTCCGAAGCTCCTATAATTCACCCCTCCACTTT. The chain combines TRBV19 with TRBJ1-6; the D is unclear. The CDR3 has 17 residues. V gave up 2 bases and J gave up 0 bases, with 11 bases separating them. Germline V gene lookup returns CDR1 LNHDA and CDR2 SQIVND (reference sequence).

The chain is built from TRBV6-2 or TRBV6-3 and TRBJ2-3; 7 nucleotides match TRBD2. The CDR3 contains 17 residues. In germline, CDR1 is MNHEY, CDR2 SVGEGT. The V gene end was trimmed by 6 bases and the J gene end by 0 bases; junction bases not matched to a gene: 12. The CDR3 nucleotides read TGTGCCAGCAGCTTCCTAGGGAGGGGTGTTAGCACAGATACGCAGTATTTT. This translates into CASSFLGRGVSTDTQYF.